This T cell receptor beta chain was observed in a study of OX40 agonist ivuxolimab in advanced cancers. The table came from immunoSEQ multiplex PCR; TCRdb's copy has only in-frame clones and leaves some out. The table shows about 69,000 clones, with about nine tenths occurring only once. The sequence derives from an adult with an advanced solid tumor such as melanoma, head and neck, liver or kidney cancer. This sample comprised CD4+ or CD8+ T cells sorted from blood, obtained in a trial of the OX40 agonist ivuxolimab.

CDR3 in amino acids: CASSGPPGETQYF. CDR3 sequence (DNA): TGTGCCAGCAGTGGACCCCCCGGGGAGACCCAGTACTTC. The chain has TRBV7-9 and TRBJ2-5; D call uncertain. Trimming left V 6 bases short and J 5 bases short, with 13 bases between. Germline V lookup: CDR1 SEHNR, CDR2 FQNEAQ (reference sequence). This CDR3 region has 13 residues.